The subject of this entry is one T cell receptor beta chain. The sample comes from a study of blood T cell repertoires in COVID-19. Turning to the study itself: Researchers got acute and convalescent COVID-19 samples from the United States, Italy and Spain.

The CDR3 has 15 residues. V was pared by 5 bases and J by 7 bases, with 7 bases of the junction left unmatched. The germline V gene has CDR1 SNHLY and CDR2 FYNNEI. In the original workflow: Estimation of nucleated cell counts relied on the amplification of reference gene primers. The table came from immunoSEQ multiplex PCR; TCRdb's copy has only in-frame clones and leaves some out. V and J calls and clone size are given by that table; D and trimming were obtained from the DNA. Of some 250,000 clones in the sample, more than 75% were seen once. Grouping used clinical history reported by participants in a survey and questionnaire. Recovered status in Cohort 3 required two negative PCRs, clearance, or symptom resolution.

The receptor was isolated from a man aged 18 to 35 who had recovered from COVID-19. What was sequenced was PBMCs or T cells enriched from blood (not recorded which). The J gene is TRBJ1-6, the V gene TRBV2; TRBD1 matches 8 bases. CDR3 sequence: CASSPRTGGNSPLHF. As DNA, the CDR3 is TGTGCCAGCAGTCCCCGTACAGGGGGGAATTCACCCCTCCACTTT.